The text below deals with one TCR beta chain. Its cognate antigen is unknown. With 60 Vbeta and 13 Jbeta primers, the PCR was carried out. Data came from immunoSEQ multiplex PCR; TCRdb stores just in-frame clones and leaves some out. The sample yields 60,000 to 70,000 clones, around 80% seen once. The data derive from a study of cytomegalovirus exposure and HLA in healthy donors. Whole-study results and caveats: A previous analysis found most TCR beta V segments productive roughly 87% or roughly 30% of the time. A later analysis found most CMV-associated TCR beta chains apparently HLA-restricted. Researchers reported in a later analysis that a missense DCLRE1C variant was tied to TCR beta V- and J-gene trimming.

CDR1 is SQVTM, CDR2 ANQGSEA, per germline. V shed 3 bases and J shed 6 bases, with 12 bases lying between them. The CDR3 totals 13 residues. Material: PBMCs. The TCR was taken from a woman under 40 in good health and CMV-seronegative. The chain couples TRBV29-1 to TRBJ2-1; tentatively, D is TRBD2 (6 bases). CDR3 nucleotides: TGCAGCGTTGAGGCCTGGAGGGGCAATGAGCAGTTCTTC. This encodes CSVEAWRGNEQFF.